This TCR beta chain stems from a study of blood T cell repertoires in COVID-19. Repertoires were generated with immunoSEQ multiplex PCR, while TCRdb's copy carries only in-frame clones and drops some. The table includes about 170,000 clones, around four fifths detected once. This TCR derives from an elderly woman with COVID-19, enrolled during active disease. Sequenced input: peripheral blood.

The DNA of the CDR3 is TGCAGCGTTGAGGGCACTAGCGGGGCCTACGAGCAGTACTTC. Encoded protein: CSVEGTSGAYEQYF. The V and J genes are TRBV29-1 and TRBJ2-7; TRBD2 aligns across 10 bases. There are 14 residues in the CDR3. Germline lookup yields CDR1 SQVTM and CDR2 ANQGSEA. V lost 3 bases to trimming and J lost 2 bases; unmatched junction nucleotides: 4.